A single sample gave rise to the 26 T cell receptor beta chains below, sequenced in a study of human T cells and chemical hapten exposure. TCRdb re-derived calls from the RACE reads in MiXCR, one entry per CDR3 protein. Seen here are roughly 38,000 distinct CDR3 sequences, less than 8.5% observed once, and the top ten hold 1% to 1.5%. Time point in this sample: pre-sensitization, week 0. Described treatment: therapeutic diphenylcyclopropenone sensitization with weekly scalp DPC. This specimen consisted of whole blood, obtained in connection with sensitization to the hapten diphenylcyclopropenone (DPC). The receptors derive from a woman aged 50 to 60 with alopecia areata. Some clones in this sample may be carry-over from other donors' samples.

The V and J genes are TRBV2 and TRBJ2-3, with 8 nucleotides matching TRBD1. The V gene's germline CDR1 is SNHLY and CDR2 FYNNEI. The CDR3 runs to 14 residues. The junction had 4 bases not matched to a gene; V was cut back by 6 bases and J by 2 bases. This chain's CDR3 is CASRRQGITDTQYF. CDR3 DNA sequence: TGTGCCAGCAGACGACAGGGGATCACAGATACGCAGTATTTT.

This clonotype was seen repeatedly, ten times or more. DNA for the CDR3: TGTGCCAGCAGCTTCCAGAAAAGCGGGCAGGGGATTAACGAGCAGTACTTC. This encodes CASSFQKSGQGINEQYF. This chain links TRBV7-6 with TRBJ2-7; either TRBD1 or TRBD2 may supply D (6 bases each). The CDR3 sequence is 17 residues long. Trimming stripped 3 bases from V and 5 bases from J, with 23 bases between. The germline V gene has CDR1 SGHVS and CDR2 FNYEAQ.

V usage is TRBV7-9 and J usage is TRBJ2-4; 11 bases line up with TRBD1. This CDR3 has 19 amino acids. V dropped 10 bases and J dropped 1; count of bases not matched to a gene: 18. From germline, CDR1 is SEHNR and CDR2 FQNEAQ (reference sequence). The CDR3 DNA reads TGTGCCACCCACCTTGGACAGGGGGCGCGAATGACGGCCAAAAACATTCAGTACTTC. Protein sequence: CATHLGQGARMTAKNIQYF.

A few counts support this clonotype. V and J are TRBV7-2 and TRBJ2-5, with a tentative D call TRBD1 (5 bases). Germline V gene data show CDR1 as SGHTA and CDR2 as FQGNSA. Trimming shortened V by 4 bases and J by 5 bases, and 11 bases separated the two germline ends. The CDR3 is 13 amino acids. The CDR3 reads CASSSQGRETQYF. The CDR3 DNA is TGTGCCAGCAGCTCCCAGGGTCGGGAGACCCAGTACTTC.

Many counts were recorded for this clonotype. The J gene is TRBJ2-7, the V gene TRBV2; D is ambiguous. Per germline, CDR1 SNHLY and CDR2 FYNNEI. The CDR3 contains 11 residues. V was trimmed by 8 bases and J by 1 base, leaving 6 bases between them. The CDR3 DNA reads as TGTGCCAGCGGTATTTCCTACGAGCAGTACTTC. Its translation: CASGISYEQYF.

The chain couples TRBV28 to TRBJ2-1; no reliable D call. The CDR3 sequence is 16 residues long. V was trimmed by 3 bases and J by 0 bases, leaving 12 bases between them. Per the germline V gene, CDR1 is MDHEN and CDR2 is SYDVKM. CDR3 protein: CASSLVTSNSYNEQFF. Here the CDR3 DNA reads TGTGCCAGCAGTTTGGTAACATCAAACTCCTACAATGAGCAGTTCTTC. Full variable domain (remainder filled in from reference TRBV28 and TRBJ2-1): DVKVTQSSRYLVKRTGEKVFLECVQDMDHENMFWYRQDPGLGLRLIYFSYDVKMKEKGDIPEGYSVSREKKERFSLILESASTNQTSMYLCASSLVTSNSYNEQFFGPGTRLTVL.

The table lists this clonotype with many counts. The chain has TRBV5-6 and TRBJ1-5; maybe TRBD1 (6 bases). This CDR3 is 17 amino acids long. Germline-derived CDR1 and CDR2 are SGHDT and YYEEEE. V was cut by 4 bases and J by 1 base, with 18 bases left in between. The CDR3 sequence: CASSLYDRPASNQPQHF. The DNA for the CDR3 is TGTGCCAGCAGCCTATATGACAGGCCGGCAAGCAATCAGCCCCAGCATTTT.

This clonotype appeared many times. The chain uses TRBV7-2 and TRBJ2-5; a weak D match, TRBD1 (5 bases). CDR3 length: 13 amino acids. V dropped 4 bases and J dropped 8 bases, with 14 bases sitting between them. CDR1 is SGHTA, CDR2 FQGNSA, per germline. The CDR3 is CASSSPPRGTQYF. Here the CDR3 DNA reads TGTGCCAGCAGCTCCCCCCCAAGGGGCACCCAGTACTTC.

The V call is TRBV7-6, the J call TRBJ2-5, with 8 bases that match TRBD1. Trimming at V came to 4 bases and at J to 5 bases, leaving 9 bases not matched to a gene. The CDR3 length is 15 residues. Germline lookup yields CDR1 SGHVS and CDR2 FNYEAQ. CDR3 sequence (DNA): TGTGCCAGCAGCTCCCAGGGGGCGCGGGTGGAGACCCAGTACTTC. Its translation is CASSSQGARVETQYF.

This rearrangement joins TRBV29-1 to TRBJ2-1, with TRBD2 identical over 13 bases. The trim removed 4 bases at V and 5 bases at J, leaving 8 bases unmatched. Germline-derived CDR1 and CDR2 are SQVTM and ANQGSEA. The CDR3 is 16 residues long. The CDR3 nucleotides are TGCAGCGTTGCGAAGAGGACTAGCGGGAGTAACAATGAGCAGTTCTTC. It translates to CSVAKRTSGSNNEQFF.

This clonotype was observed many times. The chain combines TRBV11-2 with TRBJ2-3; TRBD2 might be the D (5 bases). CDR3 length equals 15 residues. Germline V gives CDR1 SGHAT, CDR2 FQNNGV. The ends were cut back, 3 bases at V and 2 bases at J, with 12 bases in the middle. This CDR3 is CASSLSAGPTDTQYF. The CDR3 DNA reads TGTGCCAGCAGCTTGTCCGCGGGCCCCACAGATACGCAGTATTTT.

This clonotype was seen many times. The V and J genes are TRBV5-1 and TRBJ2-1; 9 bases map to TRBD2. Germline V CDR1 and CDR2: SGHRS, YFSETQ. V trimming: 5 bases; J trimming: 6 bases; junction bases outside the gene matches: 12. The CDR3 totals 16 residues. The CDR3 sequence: CASREIAGVTSNEQFF. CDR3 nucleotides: TGCGCCAGCAGGGAGATAGCGGGAGTAACGTCCAATGAGCAGTTCTTC.

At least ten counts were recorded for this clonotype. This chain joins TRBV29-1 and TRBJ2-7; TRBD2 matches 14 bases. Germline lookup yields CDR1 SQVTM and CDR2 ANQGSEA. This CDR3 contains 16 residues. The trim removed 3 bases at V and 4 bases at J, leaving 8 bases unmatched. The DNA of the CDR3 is TGCAGCGTTGAGCCGGGACTAGCGGGAGTAGGGTACGAGCAGTACTTC. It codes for CSVEPGLAGVGYEQYF.

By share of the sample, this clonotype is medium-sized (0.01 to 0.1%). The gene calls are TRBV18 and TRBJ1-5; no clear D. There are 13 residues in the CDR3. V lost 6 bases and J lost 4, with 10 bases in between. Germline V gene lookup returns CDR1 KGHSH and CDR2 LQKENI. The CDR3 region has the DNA TGTGCCAGCTCCCTCGCGCGGAATCAGCCCCAGCATTTT. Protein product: CASSLARNQPQHF.

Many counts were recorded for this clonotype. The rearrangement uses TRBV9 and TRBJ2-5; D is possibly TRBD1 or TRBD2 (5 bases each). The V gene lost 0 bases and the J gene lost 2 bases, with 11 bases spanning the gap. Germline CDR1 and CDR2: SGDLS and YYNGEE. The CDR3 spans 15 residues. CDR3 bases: TGTGCCAGCAGCGTAGACGGGGACCCTCAAGAGACCCAGTACTTC. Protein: CASSVDGDPQETQYF.

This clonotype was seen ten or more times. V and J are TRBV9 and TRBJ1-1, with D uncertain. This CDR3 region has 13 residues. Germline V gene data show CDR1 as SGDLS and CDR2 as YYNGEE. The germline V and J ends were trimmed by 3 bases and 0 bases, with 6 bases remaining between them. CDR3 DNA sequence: TGTGCCAGCAGCGCGACCTTGAACACTGAAGCTTTCTTT. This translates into CASSATLNTEAFF.

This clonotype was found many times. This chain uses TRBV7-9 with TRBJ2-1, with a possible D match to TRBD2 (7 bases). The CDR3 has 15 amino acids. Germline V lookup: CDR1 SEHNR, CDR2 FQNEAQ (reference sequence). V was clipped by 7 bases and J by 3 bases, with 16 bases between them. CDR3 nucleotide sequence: TGTGCCAGCACCCTGGGGGCGGGAGACTACAATGAGCAGTTCTTC. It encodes CASTLGAGDYNEQFF. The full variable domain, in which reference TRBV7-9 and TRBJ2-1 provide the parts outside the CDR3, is DTGVSQNPRHKITKRGQNVTFRCDPISEHNRLYWYRQTLGQGPEFLTYFQNEAQLEKSRLLSDRFSAERPKGSFSTLEIQRTEQGDSAMYLCASTLGAGDYNEQFFGPGTRLTVL.

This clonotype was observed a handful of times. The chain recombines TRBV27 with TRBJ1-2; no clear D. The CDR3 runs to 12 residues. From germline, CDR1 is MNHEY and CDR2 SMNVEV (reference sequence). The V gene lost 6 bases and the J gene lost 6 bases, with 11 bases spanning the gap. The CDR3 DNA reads TGTGCCAGCAGACAAGTGGGAGATGGCTACACCTTC. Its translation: CASRQVGDGYTF.

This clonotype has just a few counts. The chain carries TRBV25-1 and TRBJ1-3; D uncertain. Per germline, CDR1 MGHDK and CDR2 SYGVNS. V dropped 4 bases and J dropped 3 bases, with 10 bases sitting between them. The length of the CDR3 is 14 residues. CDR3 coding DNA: TGTGCCAGCAGTGTCTGGACGGATGGAAACACCATATATTTT. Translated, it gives CASSVWTDGNTIYF.

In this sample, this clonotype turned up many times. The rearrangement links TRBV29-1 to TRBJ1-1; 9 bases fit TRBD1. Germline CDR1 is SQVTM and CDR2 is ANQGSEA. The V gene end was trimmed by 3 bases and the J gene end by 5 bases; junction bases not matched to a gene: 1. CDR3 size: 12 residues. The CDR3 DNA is TGCAGCGTTGAGGGACAGGGAACTGAAGCTTTCTTT. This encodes CSVEGQGTEAFF. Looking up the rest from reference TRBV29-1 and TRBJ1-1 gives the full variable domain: SAVISQKPSRDICQRGTSLTIQCQVDSQVTMMFWYRQQPGQSLTLIATANQGSEATYESGFVIDKFPISRPNLTFSTLTVSNMSPEDSSIYLCSVEGQGTEAFFGQGTRLTVV.

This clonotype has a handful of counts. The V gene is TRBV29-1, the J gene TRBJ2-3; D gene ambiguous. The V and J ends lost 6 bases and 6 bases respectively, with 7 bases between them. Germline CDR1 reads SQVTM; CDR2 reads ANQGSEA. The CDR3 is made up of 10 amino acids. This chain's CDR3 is CSVRLDTQYF. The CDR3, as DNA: TGCAGCGTCCGTTTGGATACGCAGTATTTT.

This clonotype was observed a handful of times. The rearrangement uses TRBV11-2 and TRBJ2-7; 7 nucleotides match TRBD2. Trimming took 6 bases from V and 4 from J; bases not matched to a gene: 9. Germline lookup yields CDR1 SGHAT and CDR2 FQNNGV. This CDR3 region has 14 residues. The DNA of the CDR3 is TGTGCCAGCAGTCTCCCGGGGGGTACGTACGAGCAGTACTTC. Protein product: CASSLPGGTYEQYF.

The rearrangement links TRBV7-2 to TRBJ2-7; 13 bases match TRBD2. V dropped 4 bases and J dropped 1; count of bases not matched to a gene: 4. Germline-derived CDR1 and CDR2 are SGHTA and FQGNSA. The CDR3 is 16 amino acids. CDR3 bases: TGTGCCAGCAGCTACGGACTAGCGGGAGCTTCCTACGAGCAGTACTTC. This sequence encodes CASSYGLAGASYEQYF.

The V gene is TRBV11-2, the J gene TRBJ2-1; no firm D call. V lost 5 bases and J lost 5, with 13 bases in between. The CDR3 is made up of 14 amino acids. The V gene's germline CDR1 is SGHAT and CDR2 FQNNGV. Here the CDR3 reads CASSPRPGDNEQFF. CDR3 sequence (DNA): TGTGCCAGCAGCCCAAGGCCGGGCGACAATGAGCAGTTCTTC.

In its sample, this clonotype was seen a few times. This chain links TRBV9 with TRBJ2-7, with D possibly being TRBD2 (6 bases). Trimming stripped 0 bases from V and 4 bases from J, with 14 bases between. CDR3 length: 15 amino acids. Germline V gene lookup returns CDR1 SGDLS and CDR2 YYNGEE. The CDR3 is CASSVGGLSNYEQYF. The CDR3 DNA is TGTGCCAGCAGCGTAGGAGGACTAAGCAATTACGAGCAGTACTTC.

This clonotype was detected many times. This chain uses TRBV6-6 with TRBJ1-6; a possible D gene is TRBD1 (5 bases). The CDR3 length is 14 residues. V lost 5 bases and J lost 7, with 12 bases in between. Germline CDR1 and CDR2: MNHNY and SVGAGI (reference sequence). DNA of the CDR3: TGTGCCAGCAGTCTACAGGAGGGGAATTCACCCCTCCACTTT. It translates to CASSLQEGNSPLHF.